The 27 T cell receptor beta chains reported below all come from one sample, sequenced in a study of blood T cell repertoires in COVID-19 (TCRdb year 2020). Libraries came from the immunoSEQ multiplex PCR assay. Sourced from immuneACCESS, this table was stored by TCRdb with only in-frame sequences that have V and J called. A share of the clones is absent; for the studies checked, an unresolved V gene accounts for under half, and the remainder has no known explanation. Here the sample has about 120,000 clones; roughly 85% occur a single time. Together, the top ten hold approximately 4.2% of the sample. Sequencing input: peripheral blood. Receptors originate from a man aged 35-49 years with acute or convalescent COVID-19.

The chain combines TRBV7-9 with TRBJ1-2, with 8 bases identical to TRBD1. Looked up from germline, CDR1 is SEHNR and CDR2 is FQNEAQ (reference sequence). The CDR3 is made up of 15 amino acids. With 0 bases clipped from V and 7 bases from J, the junction kept 7 bases outside the gene matches. CDR3 sequence reads: CASSLAIPGGSGYTF. The CDR3 bases are TGTGCCAGCAGCTTAGCCATTCCAGGGGGCAGTGGCTACACCTTC.

The gene calls are TRBV27 and TRBJ1-5, with a tentative D call TRBD1 (5 bases). Germline V gives CDR1 MNHEY, CDR2 SMNVEV (reference sequence). The germline V and J ends were trimmed by 2 bases and 3 bases, with 17 bases remaining between them. This CDR3 spans 17 amino acids. In DNA form, the CDR3 reads TGTGCCAGCAGTTTAAGGCGGGGAGGGGTTGACAATCAGCCCCAGCATTTT. Protein product: CASSLRRGGVDNQPQHF.

The CDR3 nucleotides are TGTGCCAGCAGTCCCCTCTTCGGGTCGGAGACCCAGTACTTC. Translating it yields CASSPLFGSETQYF. The chain joins TRBV6-5 to TRBJ2-5; D is unclear. Deletions cut 5 bases from V and 5 bases from J, with 15 bases between. This CDR3 is 14 amino acids long. The V gene's germline CDR1 is MNHEY and CDR2 SVGAGI.

This chain links TRBV3-1 (or the pseudogene TRBV3-2) with TRBJ2-1; 7 bases align to TRBD2. The V gene's germline CDR1 is LGHDT and CDR2 YNNKEL (reference sequence). The CDR3 length is 15 residues. The V segment lost 0 bases and the J segment 6 bases; nucleotides outside the gene matches: 5. CDR3 sequence (DNA): TGTGCCAGCAGCCAAGAGCGGGGGTTGGGCAATGAGCAGTTCTTC. As protein: CASSQERGLGNEQFF.

The CDR3 is CASSLDTPGQGADTQYF. DNA for the CDR3: TGCGCCAGCAGCTTGGATACCCCGGGACAGGGAGCAGATACGCAGTATTTT. This chain connects TRBV5-1 to TRBJ2-3; TRBD1 matches 9 bases. Unmatched junction bases numbered 9, after V lost 0 bases and J lost 4 bases. This CDR3 comprises 17 residues. Germline V gives CDR1 SGHRS, CDR2 YFSETQ.

The rearrangement uses TRBV30 and TRBJ1-2; no reliable D call. V was cut by 1 base and J by 5 bases, with 8 bases left in between. The CDR3 has 12 residues. Germline-derived CDR1 and CDR2 are GTSNPN and SVGIG (reference sequence). The CDR3 spells CAWSAGGYGYTF. The CDR3 bases are TGTGCCTGGAGTGCGGGTGGTTATGGCTACACCTTC.

The CDR3 loop reads CASSLGQGEKLFF. DNA of the CDR3: TGTGCCAGTAGTCTGGGACAGGGTGAAAAACTGTTTTTT. The chain couples TRBV19 to TRBJ1-4; 9 positions match TRBD1. The germline CDR1 and CDR2 sequences are LNHDA and SQIVND (reference sequence). CDR3 length: 13 residues. The ends lost 5 bases at V and 7 bases at J; junction bases unmatched: 2.

This clone was seen once. The chain recombines TRBV5-1 with TRBJ2-1; TRBD2 matches 8 bases. V lost 0 bases to trimming and J lost 1 base; unmatched junction nucleotides: 3. Germline V gene lookup returns CDR1 SGHRS and CDR2 YFSETQ. CDR3 length equals 16 residues. CDR3 DNA: TGCGCCAGCAGCTTGGGTGGGACTAGATCCTACAATGAGCAGTTCTTC. It encodes CASSLGGTRSYNEQFF.

This sequence joins TRBV15 and TRBJ1-1; tentative D call: TRBD1 (6 bases). V was shortened by 5 bases and J by 1 base, with 11 bases between the two germline ends. This CDR3 comprises 14 residues. Germline CDR1 LNHNV, CDR2 YYDKDF (reference sequence). Here the CDR3 reads CATSDTGRNTEAFF. DNA for the CDR3: TGTGCCACCAGCGATACAGGGAGGAACACTGAAGCTTTCTTT.

This rearrangement joins TRBV16 to TRBJ2-1; 12 nucleotides agree with TRBD1. This CDR3 is built from 18 residues. V lost 5 bases and J lost 3; bases outside the gene matches: 11. In germline, CDR1 is KGHSY, CDR2 FQNENV. CDR3 coding DNA: TGTGCCAGCAGCTTACAATGGGGGACAGGGGGCCTCTACAATGAGCAGTTCTTC. Its protein product is CASSLQWGTGGLYNEQFF.

In DNA form, the CDR3 reads TGTGCCAGCAGCCAGGAATCCCCAGGGAAACAGCCCCAGCATTTT. This codes for CASSQESPGKQPQHF. The genes are TRBV4-2 and TRBJ1-5, with D perhaps matching TRBD1 (5 bases). Germline CDR1 LGHNA, CDR2 YNFKEQ. CDR3 size: 15 residues. Trimming stripped 3 bases from V and 7 bases from J, with 16 bases between.

The chain recombines TRBV11-2 with TRBJ2-3, with 8 bases matching TRBD2. Germline CDR1 SGHAT, CDR2 FQNNGV. The CDR3 sequence is 17 residues long. Trimming took 1 base from V and 2 from J; bases not matched to a gene: 8. This CDR3 is CASSLGVGGGLTDTQYF. CDR3 nucleotides: TGTGCCAGCAGCTTAGGGGTCGGCGGGGGGCTCACAGATACGCAGTATTTT. Full variable domain (outside the CDR3, taken from reference TRBV11-2 and TRBJ2-3): EAGVAQSPRYKIIEKRQSVAFWCNPISGHATLYWYQQILGQGPKLLIQFQNNGVVDDSQLPKDRFSAERLKGVDSTLKIQPAKLEDSAVYLCASSLGVGGGLTDTQYFGPGTRLTVL.

The rearrangement links TRBV3-1 (or the pseudogene TRBV3-2) to TRBJ2-7; 7 bases match TRBD2. Germline assignment: CDR1 LGHDT and CDR2 YNNKEL (reference sequence). The V segment lost 4 bases and the J segment 4 bases; nucleotides outside the gene matches: 7. This CDR3 is 14 amino acids long. In DNA form, the CDR3 reads TGTGCCAGCAGCCCCGCTAGCGGAGGGTACGAGCAGTACTTC. This translates into CASSPASGGYEQYF.

This chain connects TRBV2 to TRBJ2-1; D perhaps matches TRBD1 (6 bases). V shed 11 bases and J shed 6 bases, with 17 bases lying between them. This CDR3 has 13 amino acids. Germline values: CDR1 SNHLY, CDR2 FYNNEI. Here the CDR3 DNA reads TGTGCCTTTCAAGCAGGGGCCTCCAATGAGCAGTTCTTC. Its protein product is CAFQAGASNEQFF. Looking up the rest from reference TRBV2 and TRBJ2-1 gives the full variable domain: EPEVTQTPSHQVTQMGQEVILRCVPISNHLYFYWYRQILGQKVEFLVSFYNNEISEKSEIFDDQFSVERPDGSNFTLKIRSTKLEDSAMYFCAFQAGASNEQFFGPGTRLTVL.

This clone was seen more than once but under ten times. The rearrangement links TRBV2 to TRBJ1-2; TRBD1 is a possible D gene (5 bases). Germline V gene data show CDR1 as SNHLY and CDR2 as FYNNEI. The V end lost 7 bases, the J end lost 1 base, and 13 bases lay between the germline ends. The CDR3 is 14 residues long. DNA of the CDR3: TGTGCCAGCATTTGGGGCAGGGTTAACTATGGCTACACCTTC. Translating gives CASIWGRVNYGYTF.

V usage is TRBV5-3 and J usage is TRBJ1-4; 7 bases are a match to TRBD1. TRBV5-3 is reported as an ORF; its role is uncertain. This CDR3 contains 16 residues. V was clipped by 4 bases and J by 4 bases; unmatched bases: 10. The CDR3 loop reads CARSITGAGRNEKLFF. The CDR3 nucleotides read TGTGCCAGAAGCATTACAGGGGCGGGTCGTAATGAAAAACTGTTTTTT.

This chain connects TRBV24-1 to TRBJ1-3; possible D gene TRBD1, 6 bases. Germline assignment: CDR1 KGHDR and CDR2 SFDVKD. Trimming removed 6 bases from V and 6 bases from J, with 17 bases in between. There are 15 residues in the CDR3. CDR3 sequence reads: CATSMGASPSNTIYF. DNA for the CDR3: TGTGCCACCAGTATGGGGGCTTCTCCTTCAAACACCATATATTTT.

V and J are TRBV7-3 and TRBJ2-1; weak D call: TRBD1 (5 bases). The CDR3 runs to 15 residues. CDR1 and CDR2 from the germline V gene are SGHTA and FQGTGA. V lost 5 bases and J 4 bases, leaving 15 bases between the germline ends. CDR3 coding DNA: TGTGCCAGCAGCAGGGGCCAGAGCCTTTACAATGAGCAGTTCTTC. It specifies CASSRGQSLYNEQFF.

The chain uses TRBV30 and TRBJ1-4, with TRBD1 identical over 9 bases. Germline V gives CDR1 GTSNPN, CDR2 SVGIG (reference sequence). CDR3 size: 14 residues. V lost 3 bases, J lost 5 bases, and 4 bases stayed unmatched. CDR3 coding DNA: TGTGCCTGGAGGGGGGACAGGGTCAATGAAAAACTGTTTTTT. As protein: CAWRGDRVNEKLFF.

V gene TRBV6-1 combines with J gene TRBJ2-5; TRBD2 matches 7 bases. Trimming removed 6 bases from V and 5 bases from J; junction bases left unmatched: 3. The CDR3 totals 12 residues. CDR1 and CDR2 from the germline V gene are MNHNS and SASEGT. As DNA, the CDR3 is TGTGCCAGCAGGGGGGAGGGCGAGACCCAGTACTTC. Protein product: CASRGEGETQYF.

This clone was recorded a few times. This chain joins TRBV6-2 or TRBV6-3 and TRBJ1-1, with 9 bases matching TRBD1. V shed 4 bases, J shed 7 bases, and the junction held 1 base outside the gene matches. The germline V gene has CDR1 MNHEY and CDR2 SVGEGT. The CDR3 runs 12 residues. The CDR3 nucleotides read TGTGCCAGCAGTTCGACAGGGGGTGAAGCTTTCTTT. Residues: CASSSTGGEAFF.

This chain joins TRBV2 and TRBJ2-3; D ambiguous. Between the trimmed V and J ends, which lost 2 bases and 1 base, there was a span of 13 bases. Germline values: CDR1 SNHLY, CDR2 FYNNEI. This CDR3 is 16 amino acids long. CDR3 in amino acids: CASSEPRRVGTDTQYF. CDR3 DNA: TGTGCCAGCAGTGAACCGCGGAGAGTGGGCACAGATACGCAGTATTTT. The entire variable domain, with the rest obtained from reference TRBV2 and TRBJ2-3, is as follows: EPEVTQTPSHQVTQMGQEVILRCVPISNHLYFYWYRQILGQKVEFLVSFYNNEISEKSEIFDDQFSVERPDGSNFTLKIRSTKLEDSAMYFCASSEPRRVGTDTQYFGPGTRLTVL.

The rearrangement uses TRBV19 and TRBJ2-2, with 8 bases that match TRBD1. The germline V gene has CDR1 LNHDA and CDR2 SQIVND (reference sequence). V dropped 6 bases and J dropped 4; count of bases not matched to a gene: 4. The CDR3 extends over 14 amino acids. This chain's CDR3 is CASRSTGVTGELFF. Written as DNA, the CDR3 is TGTGCCAGTAGGTCGACAGGGGTCACCGGGGAGCTGTTTTTT.

The V gene is TRBV5-4, the J gene TRBJ2-1; D is unresolved. The V end was cut by 0 bases, the J end by 10 bases, with 20 bases between. Germline V gene data show CDR1 as SGHNT and CDR2 as YYREEE (reference sequence). CDR3 length: 16 amino acids. CDR3 amino acids: CASSLALAGAGVEQFF. In DNA, the CDR3 is TGTGCCAGCAGCTTGGCTCTGGCCGGAGCCGGCGTGGAGCAGTTCTTC.

The chain has TRBV18 and TRBJ2-1; 7 bases agree with TRBD1. The length of the CDR3 is 15 residues. The germline gives CDR1 KGHSH, CDR2 LQKENI. V lost 2 bases and J lost 7; bases outside the gene matches: 8. DNA of the CDR3: TGTGCCAGCTCACCATACAGGGGTCAACAGAATGAGCAGTTCTTC. Translating it yields CASSPYRGQQNEQFF.

The genes are TRBV9 and TRBJ2-2, with 12 bases aligning to TRBD1. The CDR3 consists of 18 residues. J was trimmed by 3 bases and V by 0 bases; bases with no gene match: 6. Germline V gives CDR1 SGDLS, CDR2 YYNGEE. In DNA, the CDR3 is TGTGCCAGCAGCGTAGGGGACAGGGGGCGCGAGGACACCGGGGAGCTGTTTTTT. It yields the protein CASSVGDRGREDTGELFF.

The chain employs TRBV7-2 and TRBJ1-2; tentatively, D is TRBD1 (6 bases). Trimming removed 3 bases at V and 0 bases at J, with 8 bases between. The germline CDR1 and CDR2 sequences are SGHTA and FQGNSA. The CDR3 is 14 residues long. The CDR3 reads CASSFDRTNYGYTF. The CDR3 coding sequence is TGTGCCAGCAGCTTCGACAGGACTAACTATGGCTACACCTTC.